Listed here is a single T cell receptor (beta chain). This sample was included in a study of identical twins. TCRdb reanalysed the 5' RACE reads using MiXCR and keeps one entry per CDR3 protein. The sample lists 450,000 to 650,000 distinct CDR3 sequences, nearly 10% occurring once. V lost 4 bases and J lost 5; bases outside the gene matches: 9. In germline, CDR1 is SNHLY, CDR2 FYNNEI. The CDR3 sequence is 15 residues long. A further study also used this sample, focusing on yellow fever vaccine responses in identical twins.

This receptor was identified in a woman aged 18-30 years in good health. Sequencing used PBMCs. The chain employs TRBV2 and TRBJ2-3; 7 bases map to TRBD1. The CDR3 DNA follows: TGTGCCAGCAGTGTAGTCGGGACAGTTAGAGATACGCAGTATTTT. This translates into CASSVVGTVRDTQYF.